A selection of T cell receptor beta chains follows, all from one sample in a study of cytomegalovirus exposure and HLA in healthy donors. Assay: immunoSEQ multiplex PCR; the TCRdb copy retains only in-frame clones and omits some. The sample contains approximately 150,000 clones, over 8% of which appear only once. Specimen: PBMCs. These receptors were obtained from a male donor in good health and CMV-seronegative. Each CDR3 is given with its conserved first and last residue. A D gene is named only where the DNA matches it firmly. Clone size is given for some rows only: seen once, a few or many times, or a class if the clone is expanded.

>NA|TRBV6-5|TRBD2|TRBJ2-1
CASSDKTSGYNEQFF
TGTGCCAGCAGCGACAAGACTAGCGGATACAATGAGCAGTTCTTC
>few|TRBV7-9|NA|TRBJ2-3
CASSLVTPSGDTQYF
TGTGCCAGCAGCTTAGTGACCCCCTCCGGGGATACGCAGTATTTT
>NA|TRBV5-4|TRBD2|TRBJ2-7
CASSLVGRTSGTNEQYF
TGTGCCAGCAGCTTGGTAGGGCGGACTAGCGGGACTAACGAGCAGTACTTC
>NA|TRBV5-1|NA|TRBJ1-1
CASSRELNTEAFF
TGCGCCAGCAGCCGAGAGTTGAACACTGAAGCTTTCTTT
>few|TRBV28|NA|TRBJ1-2
CASSLSDGYTF
TGTGCCAGCAGTTTATCCGATGGCTACACCTTC
>few|TRBV7-9|TRBD1|TRBJ1-4
CASSLGLDRDEKLFF
TGTGCCAGCAGCTTAGGTTTGGACAGGGACGAAAAACTGTTTTTT
>few|TRBV27|NA|TRBJ1-6
CASSTRRPPGNSPLHF
TGTGCCAGCAGTACGAGACGCCCCCCGGGGAATTCACCCCTCCACTTT
>NA|TRBV28|TRBD1|TRBJ2-7
CASSRSGTGSSYEQYF
TGTGCCAGCAGCCGATCCGGGACAGGGAGCTCCTACGAGCAGTACTTC
>NA|TRBV7-6|NA|TRBJ2-6
CASSLLPNSGANVLTF
TGTGCCAGCAGCTTACTACCGAACTCTGGGGCCAACGTCCTGACTTTC
>few|TRBV4-1|NA|TRBJ1-1
CASSLRQNTEAFF
TGCGCCAGCAGCTTGCGACAGAACACTGAAGCTTTCTTT
>few|TRBV6-1|NA|TRBJ2-7
CASSESWTPYEQYF
TGTGCCAGCAGTGAATCTTGGACACCCTACGAGCAGTACTTC
>few|TRBV30|NA|TRBJ1-5
CAWSVLGSSNQPQHF
TGTGCCTGGAGTGTACTGGGCAGTAGTAATCAGCCCCAGCATTTT
>NA|TRBV5-1|TRBD1|TRBJ2-7
CASSWGQIYEQYF
TGCGCCAGCAGCTGGGGACAGATCTACGAGCAGTACTTC
>NA|TRBV23-1|TRBD2|TRBJ2-5
CASSQSNPAGVIYQETQYF
TGCGCCAGCAGTCAATCGAATCCAGCGGGGGTAATCTATCAAGAGACCCAGTACTTC
>few|TRBV6-6|NA|TRBJ1-5
CASSDPGQINQPQHF
TGTGCCAGCAGCGACCCCGGACAGATTAATCAGCCCCAGCATTTT
>few|TRBV9|TRBD2|TRBJ2-3
CASSVGRGLAGTLTQYF
TGTGCCAGCAGCGTAGGTCGGGGACTAGCGGGGACCCTAACGCAGTATTTT
>few|TRBV5-4|NA|TRBJ1-1
CASSLGGRGDTEAFF
TGTGCCAGCAGCTTGGGTGGGAGGGGGGACACTGAAGCTTTCTTT
>few|TRBV5-1|TRBD2|TRBJ2-1
CASSSGLAGGPDEQFF
TGCGCCAGCAGCTCGGGACTAGCGGGAGGGCCGGATGAGCAGTTCTTC
>NA|TRBV9|TRBD1|TRBJ1-1
CASSPQGGGWAEAFF
TGTGCCAGCAGCCCCCAGGGGGGTGGTTGGGCTGAAGCTTTCTTT
>few|TRBV19|TRBD1|TRBJ1-2
CASSITGVGNYGYTF
TGTGCCAGTAGTATAACAGGGGTAGGGAACTATGGCTACACCTTC
>NA|TRBV6-5|NA|TRBJ1-2
CASSLGGHHYGYTF
TGTGCCAGCAGTCTAGGGGGACATCACTATGGCTACACCTTC
>few|TRBV2|TRBD1|TRBJ1-2
CASSPTGSGGYTF
TGTGCCAGCAGCCCGACAGGGTCGGGAGGCTACACCTTC
>few|TRBV4-3|NA|TRBJ1-2
CASSQDRGDYGYTF
TGCGCCAGCAGCCAAGACCGGGGGGACTATGGCTACACCTTC
>NA|TRBV6-4|TRBD2|TRBJ2-3
CASSDLAGTDTQYF
TGTGCCAGCAGTGACCTAGCGGGCACAGATACGCAGTATTTT
>few|TRBV5-1|TRBD1|TRBJ1-6
CASRDKPDRANSPLHF
TGCGCCAGCAGGGATAAACCGGACAGGGCTAATTCACCCCTCCACTTT
>NA|TRBV10-3|TRBD2|TRBJ2-7
CAISESGGRAGYEQYF
TGTGCCATCAGTGAGTCTGGCGGGAGGGCCGGGTACGAGCAGTACTTC
>NA|TRBV15|NA|TRBJ1-5
CATSRDTEGLQPQHF
TGTGCCACCAGCAGAGACACCGAAGGACTTCAGCCCCAGCATTTT
>NA|TRBV28|NA|TRBJ2-1
CASSPHSEQFF
TGTGCCAGCAGTCCCCACAGTGAGCAGTTCTTC
>few|TRBV10-3|TRBD1|TRBJ1-2
CAISEQGADGYTF
TGTGCCATCAGTGAACAGGGGGCTGACGGCTACACCTTC
>NA|TRBV5-4|NA|TRBJ2-5
CASSSGGKTQYF
TGTGCCAGCAGCTCCGGCGGAAAGACCCAGTACTTC
>NA|TRBV4-3|NA|TRBJ2-3
CASSQVGKGEGDTQYF
TGCGCCAGCAGCCAAGTAGGCAAGGGGGAAGGAGATACGCAGTATTTT
>few|TRBV7-9|TRBD2|TRBJ2-5
CASSLGGWNGGQETQYF
TGTGCCAGCAGCTTAGGGGGTTGGAACGGGGGGCAAGAGACCCAGTACTTC
>medium-sized|TRBV6-4|TRBD2|TRBJ2-1
CASSDTSGSYNEQFF
TGTGCCAGCAGTGACACAAGCGGGAGTTACAATGAGCAGTTCTTC
>few|TRBV19|NA|TRBJ1-5
CASSIGGGDQPQHF
TGTGCCAGTAGTATAGGTGGCGGCGATCAGCCCCAGCATTTT
>NA|TRBV28|NA|TRBJ2-7
CASSLGGFEQYF
TGTGCCAGCAGTTTAGGAGGGTTCGAGCAGTACTTC
>NA|TRBV28|NA|TRBJ1-2
CASSPLGVGNYGYTF
TGTGCCAGCAGCCCCCTAGGGGTGGGTAACTATGGCTACACCTTC